One and the same sample provided the 21 T cell receptor beta chains below, sequenced in a study of blood T cell repertoires in COVID-19. Clones were read by immunoSEQ multiplex PCR, and TCRdb kept only the in-frame ones, dropping some. The repertoire has some 70,000 clones, roughly 89% of them found once; the top ten carry roughly 8%. Sequencing used peripheral blood. The source is a man over 45 with active COVID-19.

The rearrangement joins TRBV18 to TRBJ2-5; no definite D call. The CDR3 length is 13 residues. Per germline, CDR1 KGHSH and CDR2 LQKENI. With 4 bases removed from V and 1 base from J, the gap between germline ends came to 7 bases. CDR3 coding DNA: TGTGCCAGCTCACAACTGCCCCAAGAGACCCAGTACTTC. As protein: CASSQLPQETQYF.

The rearrangement uses TRBV10-3 and TRBJ2-3; TRBD1 matches 8 bases. Trimming removed 7 bases from V and 2 bases from J; junction bases left unmatched: 5. The CDR3 length is 14 residues. Germline CDR1 is ENHRY and CDR2 is SYGVKD. The CDR3 loop reads CAIKGQANTDTQYF. The CDR3 DNA reads as TGTGCCATCAAGGGACAGGCGAACACAGATACGCAGTATTTT.

V gene TRBV4-1 combines with J gene TRBJ2-3; 10 bases align to TRBD2. CDR3 length: 14 residues. The germline gives CDR1 MGHRA, CDR2 YSYEKL. Losses at the gene ends were 3 bases for V and 14 bases for J; bases not matched to a gene: 11. The CDR3 DNA reads as TGCGCCAGCAGCCAGGGCCGGGGGACTAGCGAGTGGTATTTT. Protein product: CASSQGRGTSEWYF.

The chain uses TRBV19 and TRBJ2-1, with 7 bases fitting TRBD2. CDR3 length: 15 residues. The V gene end was trimmed by 3 bases and the J gene end by 7 bases; junction bases not matched to a gene: 9. Germline assignment: CDR1 LNHDA and CDR2 SQIVND (reference sequence). The CDR3 loop reads CASSMLGGTVNEQFF. The CDR3, as DNA: TGTGCCAGTAGTATGCTCGGGGGGACCGTTAATGAGCAGTTCTTC.

This rearrangement joins TRBV11-2 to TRBJ2-1, with 10 positions matching TRBD2. The V gene's germline CDR1 is SGHAT and CDR2 FQNNGV. This CDR3 is built from 12 residues. Unmatched junction bases numbered 2, after V lost 1 base and J lost 14 bases. The CDR3 region is CASSLALAGEFF. The CDR3, as DNA: TGTGCCAGCAGCTTAGCGCTAGCGGGGGAGTTCTTC.

V gene TRBV7-2 combines with J gene TRBJ2-7; perhaps TRBD2 as D (5 bases). The CDR3 spans 13 residues. Germline assignment: CDR1 SGHTA and CDR2 FQGNSA. Deletions cut 3 bases from V and 4 bases from J, with 10 bases between. CDR3 sequence reads: CASSFSTNYEQYF. The CDR3 DNA reads as TGTGCCAGCAGCTTCTCGACTAATTACGAGCAGTACTTC.

This chain uses TRBV7-9 with TRBJ2-7; D may be TRBD1 (6 bases). Germline CDR1 is SEHNR and CDR2 is FQNEAQ (reference sequence). The V and J ends lost 7 bases and 6 bases respectively, with 13 bases between them. This CDR3 spans 12 amino acids. The CDR3 DNA follows: TGTGCCAGCAAGGGGCCAGGGGCCGAGCAGTACTTC. It is translated as CASKGPGAEQYF. The full variable domain, completed using reference TRBV7-9 and TRBJ2-7, is DTGVSQNPRHKITKRGQNVTFRCDPISEHNRLYWYRQTLGQGPEFLTYFQNEAQLEKSRLLSDRFSAERPKGSFSTLEIQRTEQGDSAMYLCASKGPGAEQYFGPGTRLTVT.

The V and J genes are TRBV7-9 and TRBJ1-2; D ambiguous. Trimming left V 5 bases short and J 5 bases short, with 12 bases between. This CDR3 region has 13 residues. Germline CDR1 SEHNR, CDR2 FQNEAQ (reference sequence). CDR3 DNA sequence: TGTGCCAGCAGCCTACCAGAGGAGTATGGCTACACCTTC. This translates into CASSLPEEYGYTF.

The chain uses TRBV5-1 and TRBJ2-7; tentative D call: TRBD2 (6 bases). V was pared by 4 bases and J by 2 bases, with 13 bases between. The CDR3 contains 14 residues. Germline CDR1 and CDR2: SGHRS and YFSETQ. CDR3 sequence (DNA): TGCGCCAGCAGCCAAGGGACTGACCCCTACGAGCAGTACTTC. It specifies CASSQGTDPYEQYF.

CDR3 in amino acids: CASSQNRGSGTDTQYF. CDR3 bases: TGCGCCAGCAGCCAAAATAGGGGGTCCGGCACAGATACGCAGTATTTT. The V gene is TRBV5-1, the J gene TRBJ2-3; D may be TRBD1 (6 bases). V lost 4 bases to trimming and J lost 1 base, with 16 bases between them. Germline CDR1 is SGHRS and CDR2 is YFSETQ. This CDR3 is built from 16 residues.

The chain couples TRBV7-2 to TRBJ1-1; 8 positions agree with TRBD1. Germline V CDR1 and CDR2: SGHTA, FQGNSA. The ends lost 8 bases at V and 8 bases at J; junction bases unmatched: 4. The CDR3 extends over 11 amino acids. The DNA for the CDR3 is TGTGCCAGCGGACAGGGTCGGGAAGCTTTCTTT. As protein: CASGQGREAFF.

The CDR3 is CASSQARKTEAFF. The DNA of the CDR3 is TGTGCCAGCAGCCAAGCGAGAAAGACTGAAGCTTTCTTT. The genes are TRBV14 and TRBJ1-1, with no clear D. The V gene's germline CDR1 is SGHDN and CDR2 FVKESK. There are 13 residues in the CDR3. Trimming cost V 1 base and J 5 bases, with 8 bases left between them.

The chain employs TRBV24-1 and TRBJ2-3, with 10 nucleotides matching TRBD1. Germline-derived CDR1 and CDR2 are KGHDR and SFDVKD. Trimming at V came to 3 bases and at J to 6 bases, leaving 5 bases not matched to a gene. The CDR3 is made up of 15 amino acids. The CDR3 reads CATSDGTGAGDTQYF. The CDR3 region has the DNA TGTGCCACCAGTGATGGGACAGGGGCAGGGGATACGCAGTATTTT.

The rearrangement uses TRBV7-9 and TRBJ1-2; D is undetermined. V was clipped by 2 bases and J by 7 bases, with 14 bases between them. This CDR3 spans 14 amino acids. Germline V gene lookup returns CDR1 SEHNR and CDR2 FQNEAQ (reference sequence). CDR3 sequence: CASSLLQSLSGYTF. As DNA, the CDR3 is TGTGCCAGCAGCTTACTACAGTCTTTGAGTGGCTACACCTTC.

V and J are TRBV2 and TRBJ2-7, with 9 nucleotides matching TRBD1. Germline V gene sequence: CDR1 SNHLY, CDR2 FYNNEI. The CDR3 contains 14 residues. The V segment lost 8 bases and the J segment 6 bases; nucleotides outside the gene matches: 11. The CDR3 region has the DNA TGTGCCAGCCTCAGGGGGGACAGGGCATCCGAGCAGTACTTC. Translating gives CASLRGDRASEQYF.

This chain links TRBV5-1 with TRBJ1-6; no clear D. V lost 6 bases and J lost 6, with 22 bases in between. Germline V CDR1 and CDR2: SGHRS, YFSETQ. The CDR3 spans 17 residues. The CDR3 DNA reads TGCGCCAGCACCTCCCGTGGCGGCGGATCCCCTAATTCACCCCTCCACTTT. Residues: CASTSRGGGSPNSPLHF.

J is TRBJ2-1 and V is TRBV2; 10 bases align to TRBD2. This CDR3 is built from 15 residues. Losses at the gene ends were 4 bases for V and 4 bases for J; bases not matched to a gene: 4. Per the germline V gene, CDR1 is SNHLY and CDR2 is FYNNEI. The chain's CDR3 is CASSAGLAVYNEQFF. The CDR3 region has the DNA TGTGCCAGCAGTGCCGGACTAGCGGTATACAATGAGCAGTTCTTC.

This rearrangement joins TRBV5-6 to TRBJ1-2, with TRBD1 matching over 9 bases. Germline CDR1 SGHDT, CDR2 YYEEEE. Trimming at V came to 4 bases and at J to 5 bases, leaving 9 bases not matched to a gene. CDR3 length: 15 residues. CDR3 protein: CASSRPGQGLYGYTF. Here the CDR3 DNA reads TGTGCCAGCAGCCGACCAGGACAGGGGCTATATGGCTACACCTTC.

V and J are TRBV5-1 and TRBJ2-7, with 11 bases lining up with TRBD1. The germline CDR1 and CDR2 sequences are SGHRS and YFSETQ. The CDR3 is 16 amino acids. V was clipped by 5 bases and J by 2 bases; unmatched bases: 9. CDR3 loop: CASRDVPGQGAYEQYF. Written as DNA, the CDR3 is TGCGCCAGCAGAGACGTCCCGGGACAGGGGGCCTACGAGCAGTACTTC.

The V call is TRBV19, the J call TRBJ2-6, with D unresolved. This CDR3 is 16 amino acids long. The germline CDR1 and CDR2 sequences are LNHDA and SQIVND (reference sequence). The V gene lost 3 bases and the J gene lost 0 bases, with 9 bases spanning the gap. Here the CDR3 DNA reads TGTGCCAGTAGTATCCTCCATAGCTCTGGGGCCAACGTCCTGACTTTC. Translating it yields CASSILHSSGANVLTF.

The chain links TRBV20-1 to TRBJ1-2, with D hard to call. V lost 3 bases to trimming and J lost 4 bases, with 12 bases between them. Germline-derived CDR1 and CDR2 are DFQATT and SNEGSKA (reference sequence). This CDR3 spans 13 amino acids. This CDR3 is CSASRAGLYGYTF. The CDR3 DNA is TGCAGTGCTAGTCGGGCAGGACTCTATGGCTACACCTTC.